The T cell receptor (beta chain) described here comes from a study of patients and donors after allogeneic stem cell transplantation. Trimming took 5 bases from V and 6 from J, leaving 19 bases between them. CDR3 length: 15 residues. The germline V gene encodes CDR1 SEHNR and CDR2 FQNEAQ (reference sequence). MiXCR, run by TCRdb on the RT-PCR reads, gives a single entry per CDR3 protein. The profile shows about 40,000 distinct CDR3 sequences, under 40% of them singletons. This clonotype was recorded at least ten times. The source of this sequence is a human donor who was either an allogeneic HSCT recipient or a stem cell or donor lymphocyte infusion donor (not recorded which). It is not recorded whose cells these are; they may come from a transplant donor. The V and J genes are TRBV7-9 and TRBJ1-2, with D uncertain. The sequenced material came from blood, either unsorted or a sorted T cell fraction (not recorded which). The chain's CDR3 is CASSLISTDHHGYTF. CDR3 coding DNA: TGTGCCAGCAGCCTTATTTCGACGGATCACCATGGCTACACCTTC.